Presented here are 22 T cell receptor beta chains from one specimen sequenced in a study of blood T cell repertoires in COVID-19. Data came from immunoSEQ multiplex PCR; TCRdb stores just in-frame clones and leaves some out. The data hold a few hundred thousand clones, with 85% observed a single time. The sequenced sample was peripheral blood. These receptors all come from a woman in her sixties or seventies with COVID-19, enrolled during active disease.

V gene TRBV7-2 combines with J gene TRBJ1-2; TRBD1 is a possible D gene (6 bases). Germline V CDR1 and CDR2: SGHTA, FQGNSA. This CDR3 contains 16 residues. V was clipped by 2 bases and J by 3 bases, with 16 bases between them. CDR3 nucleotide sequence: TGTGCCAGCAGCTTATCTATTCGGGACACGGACTATGGCTACACCTTC. Translated, it gives CASSLSIRDTDYGYTF.

The gene calls are TRBV15 and TRBJ1-1; 7 positions agree with TRBD1. The junction had 9 bases not matched to a gene; V was cut back by 5 bases and J by 3 bases. The germline gives CDR1 LNHNV, CDR2 YYDKDF (reference sequence). This CDR3 is 15 amino acids long. The CDR3 protein is CATSFPGTVDTEAFF. The CDR3 region has the DNA TGTGCCACCAGCTTCCCCGGGACAGTAGACACTGAAGCTTTCTTT.

This chain connects TRBV6-2 or TRBV6-3 to TRBJ2-3; 11 positions agree with TRBD2. There are 15 residues in the CDR3. V lost 5 bases and J lost 2; bases outside the gene matches: 3. Germline lookup yields CDR1 MNHEY and CDR2 SVGEGT. In nucleotides, the CDR3 is TGTGCCAGCAGTCGACTAGCGGGGTTCACAGATACGCAGTATTTT. Translated: CASSRLAGFTDTQYF.

This clone was counted between two and nine times. The chain combines TRBV7-3 with TRBJ1-2, with 8 bases matching TRBD1. V was pared by 5 bases and J by 6 bases, with 14 bases of the junction left unmatched. Germline V CDR1 and CDR2: SGHTA, FQGTGA. The CDR3 covers 16 residues. The CDR3 DNA reads TGTGCCAGCAGCCGATCCGGGACAGGAGGGCGGGATGGCTACACCTTC. Encoded protein: CASSRSGTGGRDGYTF. The variable domain in full, with the rest retrieved from reference TRBV7-3 and TRBJ1-2, is GAGVSQTPSNKVTEKGKYVELRCDPISGHTALYWYRQSLGQGPEFLIYFQGTGAADDSGLPNDRFFAVRPEGSVSTLKIQRTERGDSAVYLCASSRSGTGGRDGYTFGSGTRLTVV.

The genes are TRBV19 and TRBJ2-1, with 8 bases matching TRBD1. With 6 bases clipped from V and 0 bases from J, the junction kept 7 bases outside the gene matches. This CDR3 region has 16 residues. From germline, CDR1 is LNHDA and CDR2 SQIVND (reference sequence). The CDR3 nucleotides are TGTGCCAGTAGCGCTAGACAGGGGCGCTCCTACAATGAGCAGTTCTTC. This encodes CASSARQGRSYNEQFF.

J is TRBJ1-2 and V is TRBV7-2; tentative D call: TRBD1 (5 bases). The V end was cut by 1 base, the J end by 1 base, with 19 bases between. The length of the CDR3 is 18 residues. Per germline, CDR1 SGHTA and CDR2 FQGNSA. The CDR3, as DNA: TGTGCCAGCAGCTTAGATAGGGGTTCGGGCCTAATTAACTATGGCTACACCTTC. It encodes CASSLDRGSGLINYGYTF.

The chain employs TRBV24-1 and TRBJ2-1; 10 bases are a match to TRBD2. The junction had 4 bases not matched to a gene; V was cut back by 9 bases and J by 3 bases. CDR1 KGHDR and CDR2 SFDVKD come from the germline V gene. CDR3 size: 14 residues. The CDR3 region is CATSTSGNYNEQFF. CDR3 sequence (DNA): TGTGCCACCTCTACTAGCGGGAACTACAATGAGCAGTTCTTC.

V and J are TRBV9 and TRBJ2-1, with TRBD2 identical over 11 bases. CDR1 and CDR2 from the germline V gene are SGDLS and YYNGEE. The CDR3 extends over 17 amino acids. V lost 3 bases and J lost 2; bases outside the gene matches: 7. CDR3 residues: CASSGGRLAGTYNEQFF. DNA of the CDR3: TGTGCCAGCAGCGGGGGGCGACTAGCGGGGACCTACAATGAGCAGTTCTTC.

In its sample, this clone was seen once. J is TRBJ2-3 and V is TRBV5-1, with 9 bases aligning to TRBD1. Per germline, CDR1 SGHRS and CDR2 YFSETQ. This CDR3 is built from 15 residues. J gave up 5 bases and V 1 base, and 5 bases lay outside the gene matches. The CDR3 DNA sequence: TGCGCCAGCAGCTTGACACAGGGGGCTGAAGATACGCAGTATTTT. Translating gives CASSLTQGAEDTQYF.

The chain has TRBV18 and TRBJ1-3, with D perhaps TRBD1 (5 bases). This CDR3 region has 15 residues. V lost 0 bases and J 4 bases, leaving 10 bases between the germline ends. Germline V lookup: CDR1 KGHSH, CDR2 LQKENI. The CDR3 DNA reads as TGTGCCAGCTCACCACCGTATGACAGAGGAAACACCATATATTTT. Its translation: CASSPPYDRGNTIYF. The full variable domain, completed using reference TRBV18 and TRBJ1-3, is NAGVMQNPRHLVRRRGQEARLRCSPMKGHSHVYWYRQLPEEGLKFMVYLQKENIIDESGMPKERFSAEFPKEGPSILRIQQVVRGDSAAYFCASSPPYDRGNTIYFGEGSWLTVV.

This chain joins TRBV5-8 and TRBJ1-6; D uncertain. The CDR3 spans 16 residues. Germline-derived CDR1 and CDR2 are SGHTS and YDEGEE. Trimming took off 2 bases at V and 0 bases at J, with 9 bases between the two ends. CDR3 region: CASSFSRSSYNSPLHF. CDR3 nucleotide sequence: TGTGCCAGCAGCTTTAGTAGGAGCTCCTATAATTCACCCCTCCACTTT.

The CDR3 DNA sequence: TGCAGCGTTGAAACAGGGCAGAGCTATGGCTACACCTTC. It codes for CSVETGQSYGYTF. V usage is TRBV29-1 and J usage is TRBJ1-2, with D perhaps TRBD1 (6 bases). The CDR3 is made up of 13 amino acids. Trimming shortened V by 2 bases and J by 4 bases, and 11 bases separated the two germline ends. Germline V CDR1 and CDR2: SQVTM, ANQGSEA. The full variable domain, completed using reference TRBV29-1 and TRBJ1-2, is SAVISQKPSRDICQRGTSLTIQCQVDSQVTMMFWYRQQPGQSLTLIATANQGSEATYESGFVIDKFPISRPNLTFSTLTVSNMSPEDSSIYLCSVETGQSYGYTFGSGTRLTVV.

This clone was observed a handful of times. V is TRBV4-2 and J is TRBJ1-1, with D possibly being TRBD1 (6 bases). V lost 4 bases and J lost 6, with 12 bases in between. Germline CDR1 and CDR2: LGHNA and YNFKEQ. This CDR3 region has 13 residues. The CDR3 loop is CASSRTGSPEAFF. Here the CDR3 DNA reads TGTGCCAGCAGCCGAACAGGGAGTCCTGAAGCTTTCTTT.

The gene calls are TRBV7-2 and TRBJ1-1; D is ambiguous. The CDR3 runs 14 residues. V was clipped by 1 base and J by 1 base, with 7 bases between them. Looked up from germline, CDR1 is SGHTA and CDR2 is FQGNSA. The CDR3 region has the DNA TGTGCCAGCAGCTTAGTAGAGGGGAACACTGAAGCTTTCTTT. Amino acid sequence: CASSLVEGNTEAFF.

The chain combines TRBV6-4 with TRBJ2-3; tentative D call: TRBD2 (5 bases). Trimming pared 4 bases from V and 6 bases from J, leaving 11 bases between. The CDR3 is 13 residues long. The germline gives CDR1 MRHNA, CDR2 SNTAGT. The CDR3, as DNA: TGTGCCAGCAGTGCCGGACTGCGGGATACGCAGTATTTT. Its translation is CASSAGLRDTQYF.

The rearrangement uses TRBV10-1 and TRBJ2-5; D is unclear. This CDR3 has 10 residues. Germline CDR1 and CDR2: WNHNN and SYGVQD (reference sequence). Trimming removed 9 bases from V and 1 base from J, with 3 bases in between. DNA for the CDR3: TGCGCCAGGAGCCAAGAGACCCAGTACTTC. Its translation is CARSQETQYF.

The sample holds a few counts of this clone. V usage is TRBV29-1 and J usage is TRBJ1-2, with a weak D call TRBD1 (5 bases). CDR3 length: 12 amino acids. The V end was cut by 7 bases, the J end by 4 bases, with 13 bases between. Germline lookup yields CDR1 SQVTM and CDR2 ANQGSEA. CDR3 coding DNA: TGCAGCGCCGGACAATTAGCCTATGGCTACACCTTC. Its protein is CSAGQLAYGYTF.

The J gene is TRBJ2-3, the V gene TRBV7-3; D possibly corresponds to TRBD1 (6 bases). This CDR3 comprises 18 residues. Trimming stripped 2 bases from V and 0 bases from J, with 18 bases between. Germline CDR1 and CDR2: SGHTA and FQGTGA. CDR3 in amino acids: CASSLVDRLTSSTDTQYF. In nucleotides, the CDR3 is TGTGCCAGCAGCTTAGTCGACAGGCTTACTTCTAGCACAGATACGCAGTATTTT.

The chain employs TRBV12-3 or TRBV12-4 and TRBJ1-2, with 9 bases matching TRBD1. The CDR3 contains 13 residues. V lost 6 bases and J lost 8; bases outside the gene matches: 7. CDR3 in amino acids: CASSLNDRGGYTF. CDR3 DNA: TGTGCCAGCAGCCTCAACGACAGGGGGGGCTACACCTTC.

The rearrangement links TRBV6-5 to TRBJ1-2, with 8 bases that match TRBD1. Losses at the gene ends were 0 bases for V and 3 bases for J; bases not matched to a gene: 6. The CDR3 covers 16 residues. Per the germline V gene, CDR1 is MNHEY and CDR2 is SVGAGI. CDR3 bases: TGTGCCAGCAGTTACTCCCGGACGACAGGGGACTATGGCTACACCTTC. Its protein product is CASSYSRTTGDYGYTF.

This clone was seen more than once but under ten times. The CDR3 reads CASSPPGQPLGANQPQHF. The CDR3 DNA follows: TGTGCCAGCAGTCCTCCGGGACAGCCCCTCGGAGCGAATCAGCCCCAGCATTTT. The chain employs TRBV28 and TRBJ1-5, with TRBD1 matching over 7 bases. With V trimmed by 5 bases and J by 4 bases, 17 bases remained unmatched. Germline V gene sequence: CDR1 MDHEN, CDR2 SYDVKM. The CDR3 loop spans 18 amino acids.

The V call is TRBV2, the J call TRBJ1-1, with 10 bases identical to TRBD1. Trimming cost V 5 bases and J 2 bases; bases outside gene matches: 8. Germline V lookup: CDR1 SNHLY, CDR2 FYNNEI. This CDR3 has 16 residues. DNA for the CDR3: TGTGCCAGCAGTACCCCCGGGACAGGGGAAAACACTGAAGCTTTCTTT. Protein sequence: CASSTPGTGENTEAFF.